These 4 T cell receptor beta chains originate from one sample sequenced in a study of blood T cell repertoires in COVID-19. Using immunoSEQ multiplex PCR, the repertoire was profiled, and TCRdb retains in-frame clones only, with some absent. This table has just under 80,000 clones, approximately 88% appearing once. What was sequenced was peripheral blood. The source is a human donor in a cohort sampled during active COVID-19.

In regard to this clone: Other DNA sequences in the same sample also yield this CDR3. Written as DNA, the CDR3 is TGCGCCAGCAGCTTGGGACTAGCGGGGGCGTACGAGCAGTACTTC. Protein: CASSLGLAGAYEQYF. The chain employs TRBV5-1 and TRBJ2-7; 12 bases align to TRBD2. The V and J ends lost 0 bases and 4 bases, in that order; junction bases with no gene match: 2. There are 15 residues in the CDR3. Germline CDR1 SGHRS, CDR2 YFSETQ.

This rearrangement joins TRBV5-1 to TRBJ2-1; TRBD2 aligns across 7 bases. Per germline, CDR1 SGHRS and CDR2 YFSETQ. J gave up 4 bases and V 6 bases, and 10 bases lay outside the gene matches. This CDR3 region has 15 residues. The CDR3 DNA reads TGCGCCAGCACCCTAACTAGCGCCGAGTACAATGAGCAGTTCTTC. Translation: CASTLTSAEYNEQFF.

The rearrangement uses TRBV2 and TRBJ2-7, with unresolved D. The length of the CDR3 is 14 residues. Looked up from germline, CDR1 is SNHLY and CDR2 is FYNNEI. Trimming stripped 8 bases from V and 0 bases from J, with 14 bases between. CDR3 sequence: CASGTRGTSYEQYF. The CDR3 bases are TGTGCCAGCGGAACCCGAGGCACCTCCTACGAGCAGTACTTC.

This chain connects TRBV3-1 (or the pseudogene TRBV3-2) to TRBJ2-2; D gene unclear. CDR1 and CDR2 from the germline V gene are LGHDT and YNNKEL (reference sequence). CDR3 length: 13 residues. V lost 2 bases and J 6 bases, leaving 7 bases between the germline ends. The chain's CDR3 is CASSQSGPGELFF. The CDR3 DNA reads as TGTGCCAGCAGCCAATCGGGTCCCGGGGAGCTGTTTTTT.